The 21 T cell receptor beta chains below come from one sample, sequenced in a study of T cells in Graves' hyperthyroidism and ophthalmopathy. TCR beta CDR3 region amplification was performed from RNA transcripts. First-round RT-PCR of the TCR CDR3 relied on the HTBI primer set. TCRdb re-derived calls from the multiplex PCR reads in MiXCR, one entry per CDR3 protein. The sample carries around 300,000 distinct CDR3 sequences, approximately 14% recorded once. The sample comprised blood. Every receptor here comes from a woman in her thirties or forties with Graves' ophthalmopathy.

The V and J genes are TRBV5-6 and TRBJ2-1; the D gene could be TRBD1 or TRBD2 (6 bases each). The CDR3 length is 17 residues. V was shortened by 4 bases and J by 6 bases, with 23 bases between the two germline ends. Germline V gives CDR1 SGHDT, CDR2 YYEEEE. The CDR3 loop reads CASSLSAGIRGVNEQFF. DNA for the CDR3: TGTGCCAGCAGCCTCTCCGCGGGGATCAGGGGTGTCAATGAGCAGTTCTTC.

The CDR3 nucleotides read TGTGCCAGCAGGTACAGGGGGCGCGGCAATCAGCCCCAGCATTTT. Translated: CASRYRGRGNQPQHF. The V gene is TRBV2, the J gene TRBJ1-5, with 9 bases identical to TRBD1. CDR3 length: 15 residues. The germline gives CDR1 SNHLY, CDR2 FYNNEI. V gave up 6 bases and J gave up 2 bases; unmatched junction bases: 5. The full variable domain, rest sourced from reference TRBV2 and TRBJ1-5, is EPEVTQTPSHQVTQMGQEVILRCVPISNHLYFYWYRQILGQKVEFLVSFYNNEISEKSEIFDDQFSVERPDGSNFTLKIRSTKLEDSAMYFCASRYRGRGNQPQHFGDGTRLSIL.

This clonotype was recorded many times. J is TRBJ2-5 and V is TRBV7-8, with D perhaps TRBD2 (6 bases). Germline loops: CDR1 SGHVS, CDR2 FQNEAQ. CDR3 length: 20 amino acids. The V end was cut by 5 bases, the J end by 9 bases, with 37 bases between. DNA of the CDR3: TGTGCCAGCAGCCTATCGATCGGGGTAGGGCGCCTCCCGAGGTGGGGGGCCCAGTACTTC. This gives the protein CASSLSIGVGRLPRWGAQYF.

V and J are TRBV6-1 and TRBJ2-1, with 11 nucleotides matching TRBD1. V dropped 6 bases and J dropped 7; count of bases not matched to a gene: 5. Germline V lookup: CDR1 MNHNS, CDR2 SASEGT. The CDR3 is 14 amino acids. The CDR3 loop is CASSQGQGGNEQFF. The CDR3 nucleotides are TGTGCCAGCAGCCAGGGACAGGGGGGTAATGAGCAGTTCTTC.

This clonotype was detected ten times or more. This rearrangement joins TRBV3-1 to TRBJ1-2; a weak D match, TRBD1 (6 bases). The CDR3 loop spans 15 amino acids. Germline CDR1 LGHDT, CDR2 YNNKEL (reference sequence). Trimming removed 4 bases from V and 1 base from J, with 13 bases in between. Here the CDR3 DNA reads TGTGCCAGCAGCCTTAAGGGCAGGGGTAACTATGGCTACACCTTC. Translated: CASSLKGRGNYGYTF.

This clonotype was detected many times. The CDR3 DNA sequence: TGTGCCAGCAGTGAAGCGCAACAGGGCAAGGCAGCCCAGCATTTT. As protein: CASSEAQQGKAAQHF. The V and J genes are TRBV6-1 and TRBJ1-5; a possible D gene is TRBD1 (6 bases). This CDR3 comprises 15 residues. Trimming stripped 0 bases from V and 11 bases from J, with 17 bases between. Germline CDR1 reads MNHNS; CDR2 reads SASEGT.

At least ten counts were recorded for this clonotype. The chain uses TRBV7-8 and TRBJ2-7; tentatively, D is TRBD1 (5 bases). This CDR3 region has 18 residues. CDR1 SGHVS and CDR2 FQNEAQ come from the germline V gene. Trimming left V 1 base short and J 2 bases short, with 21 bases between. CDR3 amino acids: CASSLGVGLGAQTYEQYF. DNA for the CDR3: TGTGCCAGCAGCTTAGGAGTCGGTTTAGGGGCCCAAACCTACGAGCAGTACTTC.

This clonotype was seen at least ten times. This chain links TRBV20-1 with TRBJ2-7; 9 bases fit TRBD2. The CDR3 covers 15 residues. Per the germline V gene, CDR1 is DFQATT and CDR2 is SNEGSKA (reference sequence). The V gene end was trimmed by 0 bases and the J gene end by 7 bases; junction bases not matched to a gene: 10. DNA of the CDR3: TGCAGTGCTAGAGATTACAGCGGGGGGCTTTGGGAGCAGTACTTC. This sequence encodes CSARDYSGGLWEQYF.

This clonotype appeared a few times. The J gene is TRBJ2-4, the V gene TRBV2, with D possibly called TRBD1 or TRBD2 (5 bases each). V lost 0 bases to trimming and J lost 5 bases, with 11 bases between them. Germline V lookup: CDR1 SNHLY, CDR2 FYNNEI. This CDR3 spans 15 amino acids. This CDR3 reads CASSEAAGSENIQYF. The CDR3 DNA reads as TGTGCCAGCAGTGAAGCGGCAGGGAGCGAAAACATTCAGTACTTC.

This clonotype was seen repeatedly, ten times or more. The chain joins TRBV5-1 to TRBJ2-1; either TRBD1 or TRBD2 may fit D (5 bases each). There are 16 residues in the CDR3. V lost 4 bases, J lost 8 bases, and 22 bases lay in between. Germline-derived CDR1 and CDR2 are SGHRS and YFSETQ. The CDR3 reads CASSPAGTAGRDEQFF. The CDR3 bases are TGCGCCAGCAGCCCCGCCGGGACCGCCGGCCGTGATGAGCAGTTCTTC.

This clonotype was seen at least ten times. The chain employs TRBV6-1 and TRBJ1-5, with TRBD1 matching 8 bases. With 7 bases clipped from V and 3 bases from J, the junction kept 5 bases outside the gene matches. The CDR3 consists of 14 residues. CDR1 is MNHNS and CDR2 is SASEGT in the germline V gene. CDR3 residues: CASKGQGPNQPQHF. The CDR3 bases are TGTGCCAGCAAAGGACAGGGCCCCAATCAGCCCCAGCATTTT.

In its sample, this clonotype was seen many times. This chain uses TRBV6-1 with TRBJ1-2, with D perhaps matching TRBD1 (5 bases). The ends were cut back, 6 bases at V and 6 bases at J, with 23 bases in the middle. CDR1 and CDR2 (germline): MNHNS, SASEGT. This CDR3 is built from 16 residues. CDR3 protein: CASSFTAGPGFHGYTF. The CDR3 nucleotides read TGTGCCAGCAGCTTTACCGCGGGACCGGGCTTCCATGGCTACACCTTC.

The DNA of the CDR3 is TGTGCCAGCAGTCCAGCAGGGACTGGGGCCAACGTCCTGACTTTC. Translating it yields CASSPAGTGANVLTF. The rearrangement joins TRBV28 to TRBJ2-6; the D gene is possibly TRBD1 (5 bases). The V end was cut by 5 bases, the J end by 2 bases, with 10 bases between. There are 15 residues in the CDR3. CDR1 MDHEN and CDR2 SYDVKM come from the germline V gene.

This clonotype has ten or more counts. The rearrangement uses TRBV6-1 and TRBJ2-5; 12 bases agree with TRBD2. The trim removed 6 bases at V and 5 bases at J, leaving 13 bases unmatched. Looked up from germline, CDR1 is MNHNS and CDR2 is SASEGT. The CDR3 length is 17 residues. As DNA, the CDR3 is TGTGCCAGCAGAACGAGGTCTACTAGCGGGAGGTGGGAGACCCAGTACTTC. Residues: CASRTRSTSGRWETQYF.

Concerning this clonotype itself: The germline gene is not matched at one end of the junction; a read error may be the cause. The chain joins TRBV7-9 to TRBJ1-3; a weak D match, TRBD1 (5 bases). Germline loops: CDR1 SEHNR, CDR2 FQNEAQ (reference sequence). This CDR3 has 16 residues. The DNA of the CDR3 is TGTGCCTGCAGCTTTGGACATTTGAGCTCTGGAAACACCATATATTTT. Protein product: CACSFGHLSSGNTIYF.

The sample holds many counts of this clonotype. Because the CDR3's place on the DNA is in doubt, the DNA is left out and the CDR3 is given as listed by TCRdb. The genes are TRBV12-3 or TRBV12-4 and TRBJ2-2. The CDR3 region is 13 residues in length, termini included. The CDR3 here is CASSLLRAGELFF.

This clonotype has a count of ten or more. This chain links TRBV20-1 with TRBJ2-5; the D gene is possibly TRBD2 (6 bases). CDR1 is DFQATT and CDR2 is SNEGSKA in the germline V gene (reference sequence). The CDR3 is 13 amino acids. V lost 1 base to trimming and J lost 0 bases, with 6 bases between them. This CDR3 reads CSARGEDQETQYF. In DNA, the CDR3 is TGCAGTGCTAGAGGGGAGGACCAAGAGACCCAGTACTTC.

This sequence joins TRBV3-1 and TRBJ2-2; D remains ambiguous. V was shortened by 6 bases and J by 7 bases, with 9 bases between the two germline ends. Germline loops: CDR1 LGHDT, CDR2 YNNKEL (reference sequence). This CDR3 contains 12 residues. The CDR3 nucleotides read TGTGCCAGCAGTCCGCGGATCGGGGAGCTGTTTTTT. Encoded protein: CASSPRIGELFF.

This chain connects TRBV11-2 to TRBJ2-7; D is perhaps TRBD2 (6 bases). Trimming removed 5 bases from V and 4 bases from J, with 12 bases in between. This CDR3 comprises 13 residues. CDR1 is SGHAT and CDR2 is FQNNGV in the germline V gene. The CDR3 loop reads CASSRRGNYEQYF. The CDR3 nucleotides read TGTGCCAGCAGCCGCCGGGGGAATTACGAGCAGTACTTC.

In this sample, this clonotype turned up a few times. This CDR3 is CSAKGLAGGLGANEQFF. In DNA form, the CDR3 reads TGCAGTGCAAAAGGACTAGCGGGAGGTTTGGGGGCTAATGAGCAGTTCTTC. The chain employs TRBV20-1 and TRBJ2-1; TRBD2 aligns across 14 bases. This CDR3 has 17 residues. V was clipped by 6 bases and J by 7 bases; unmatched bases: 14. Germline assignment: CDR1 DFQATT and CDR2 SNEGSKA (reference sequence).

This clonotype has just a few counts. The chain couples TRBV29-1 to TRBJ1-2, with unresolved D. V shed 2 bases and J shed 8 bases, with 15 bases lying between them. CDR1 SQVTM and CDR2 ANQGSEA come from the germline V gene. This CDR3 has 13 amino acids. The CDR3 region has the DNA TGCAGCGTTGAAACTCGGGGAGGGCGGGGCTACACCTTC. This sequence encodes CSVETRGGRGYTF. Full variable domain (remainder filled in from reference TRBV29-1 and TRBJ1-2): SAVISQKPSRDICQRGTSLTIQCQVDSQVTMMFWYRQQPGQSLTLIATANQGSEATYESGFVIDKFPISRPNLTFSTLTVSNMSPEDSSIYLCSVETRGGRGYTFGSGTRLTVV.